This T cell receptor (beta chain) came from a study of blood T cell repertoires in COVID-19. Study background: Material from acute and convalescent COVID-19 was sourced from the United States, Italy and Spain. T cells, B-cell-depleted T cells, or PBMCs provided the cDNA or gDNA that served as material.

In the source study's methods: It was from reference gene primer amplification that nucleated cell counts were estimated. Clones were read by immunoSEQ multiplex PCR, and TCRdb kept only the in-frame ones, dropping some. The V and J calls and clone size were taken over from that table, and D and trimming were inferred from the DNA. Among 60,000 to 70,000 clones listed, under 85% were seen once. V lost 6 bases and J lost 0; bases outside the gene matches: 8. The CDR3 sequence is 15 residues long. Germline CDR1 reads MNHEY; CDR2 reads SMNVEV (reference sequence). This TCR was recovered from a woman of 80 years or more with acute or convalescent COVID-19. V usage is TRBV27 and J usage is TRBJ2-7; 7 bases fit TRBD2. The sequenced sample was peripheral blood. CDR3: CASRTAGSSSYEQYF. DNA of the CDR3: TGTGCCAGCAGGACAGCGGGGAGTAGCTCCTACGAGCAGTACTTC.